This is a list of T cell receptor beta chains from one sample in a study of T-cell memory formation after mild COVID-19. TCRdb ran MiXCR on the 5' RACE reads and lists one entry per CDR3 protein. Of about 430,000 distinct CDR3 sequences in the sample, roughly 24% were seen once. What was sequenced was PBMCs or a T cell subset sorted from them (not recorded which). These receptors originate from an adult woman who had mild COVID-19 (a few samples of this study predate the infection). Cell type and time point are not known. The CDR3 runs from the conserved cysteine through the conserved F or W. D genes are given only for firm matches. The size of a clone is reported for some rows only, either as once, few or many, or as a class for expanded clones.

>TRBJ2-1|.|.|TRBV7-9
CASSPPLGTYNEQFF
TGTGCCAGCAGCCCCCCTCTCGGGACATACAATGAGCAGTTCTTC
>TRBJ2-7|few|.|TRBV27
CANNRVGAYEQYF
TGTGCCAACAACAGGGTTGGGGCCTACGAGCAGTACTTC
>TRBJ2-1|few|TRBD2|TRBV15
CATSKGTGGIYNEQFF
TGTGCCACCAGCAAGGGGACCGGGGGGATCTACAATGAGCAGTTCTTC
>TRBJ1-2|.|.|TRBV6-1
CASSENHWTNYGYTF
TGTGCCAGCAGTGAAAATCATTGGACTAACTATGGCTACACCTTC
>TRBJ1-4|few|.|TRBV7-9
CASSLRLNNEKLFF
TGTGCCAGCAGCTTACGACTGAACAATGAAAAACTGTTTTTT
>TRBJ2-1|few|.|TRBV15
CATSYRGASSNEQFF
TGTGCCACCAGCTACCGGGGGGCGTCGTCCAATGAGCAGTTCTTC
>TRBJ2-1|few|.|TRBV7-2
CASSSRGGNYNEQFF
TGTGCCAGCAGCTCCAGGGGCGGCAACTACAATGAGCAGTTCTTC
>TRBJ2-2|.|TRBD2|TRBV6-2/TRBV6-3
CASSYSLWTSGSKDTGELFF
TGTGCCAGCAGTTACTCCCTTTGGACTAGCGGGAGTAAGGACACCGGGGAGCTGTTTTTT
>TRBJ2-7|.|.|TRBV29-1
CSVVGALAYEQYF
TGCAGCGTTGTCGGGGCATTAGCCTACGAGCAGTACTTC
>TRBJ2-1|.|.|TRBV7-9
CASSLEGRAEEQFF
TGTGCCAGCAGCTTAGAGGGAAGGGCTGAAGAGCAGTTCTTC
>TRBJ2-1|.|TRBD2|TRBV24-1
CATSDLLAGLGSYNEQFF
TGTGCCACCAGTGATTTACTAGCGGGTCTTGGCTCCTACAATGAGCAGTTCTTC
>TRBJ1-1|once|.|TRBV24-1
CATSRTSNTEAFF
TGTGCCACAAGCAGGACATCGAACACTGAAGCTTTCTTT
>TRBJ2-1|many|TRBD2|TRBV5-1
CASSLQILAGGGYNEQFF
TGCGCCAGCAGCTTGCAGATACTAGCGGGAGGGGGCTACAATGAGCAGTTCTTC
>TRBJ1-2|few|.|TRBV7-2
CASSSLWGEGYGYTF
TGTGCCAGCAGCTCCTTGTGGGGCGAAGGGTATGGCTACACCTTC
>TRBJ2-3|.|TRBD2|TRBV9
CASSVVSGSTDTQYF
TGTGCCAGCAGCGTAGTAAGCGGGAGTACAGATACGCAGTATTTT
>TRBJ2-2|few|TRBD2|TRBV4-1
CAAGTSGGAAGELFF
TGCGCCGCCGGGACTAGCGGGGGGGCTGCCGGGGAGCTGTTTTTT
>TRBJ2-3|few|TRBD2|TRBV24-1
CATSDISGTRGTDTQYF
TGTGCCACCAGTGATATCTCCGGGACTAGGGGCACAGATACGCAGTATTTT
>TRBJ1-4|.|TRBD1|TRBV6-5
CASSDPGQGNEKLFF
TGTGCCAGCAGTGACCCGGGACAGGGGAATGAAAAACTGTTTTTT
>TRBJ1-3|few|.|TRBV3-1
CASSQAIGGSGNTIYF
TGTGCCAGCAGCCAAGCGATCGGCGGCTCTGGAAACACCATATATTTT
>TRBJ2-2|.|.|TRBV2
CASSDRGRENTGELFF
TGTGCCAGCAGTGATCGGGGGCGGGAGAACACCGGGGAGCTGTTTTTT
>TRBJ1-2|.|.|TRBV5-6
CASSSRGRVYGYTF
TGTGCCAGCAGCTCCAGGGGACGGGTCTATGGCTACACCTTC
>TRBJ1-2|few|.|TRBV19
CASSIVWQDIYGYTF
TGTGCCAGTAGTATCGTCTGGCAGGATATCTATGGCTACACCTTC
>TRBJ1-2|few|.|TRBV27
CASSNFWDPREVEGYTF
TGTGCCAGCAGTAATTTTTGGGACCCCCGGGAGGTAGAAGGCTACACCTTC
>TRBJ1-3|.|.|TRBV30
CAWRGSGNTIYF
TGTGCCTGGAGAGGATCTGGAAACACCATATATTTT
>TRBJ1-1|.|.|TRBV7-9
CASSLEQGLTEAFF
TGTGCCAGCAGCTTAGAGCAGGGACTCACTGAAGCTTTCTTT
>TRBJ2-1|few|TRBD2|TRBV7-2
CASSLRGLAGNEQFF
TGTGCCAGCAGCTTACGGGGACTAGCGGGCAATGAGCAGTTCTTC
>TRBJ1-2|.|.|TRBV19
CASSMDGQYGYTF
TGTGCCAGTAGTATGGATGGCCAATATGGCTACACCTTC
>TRBJ2-3|.|TRBD1|TRBV18
CASSPRTGGADTQYF
TGTGCCAGCTCCCCCCGGACAGGGGGCGCAGATACGCAGTATTTT
>TRBJ2-3|.|TRBD2|TRBV4-1
CASSHLAGGPTDTQYF
TGCGCCAGCAGCCATTTAGCGGGGGGGCCGACAGATACGCAGTATTTT
>TRBJ2-1|.|.|TRBV7-6
CASSYKGLGDEQFF
TGTGCTAGCAGCTATAAGGGCCTCGGCGATGAGCAGTTCTTC
>TRBJ1-2|.|TRBD1|TRBV6-6
CASSYDEGASAYGYTF
TGTGCCAGCAGTTACGATGAGGGGGCGAGTGCCTATGGCTACACCTTC
>TRBJ1-2|.|TRBD1|TRBV5-1
CASSSLRIEQGAHYGYTF
TGCGCCAGCAGCTCACTGAGGATTGAACAGGGGGCCCACTATGGCTACACCTTC
>TRBJ1-1|few|.|TRBV6-5
CASSSIVLVTGVNTEAFF
TGTGCCAGCAGTTCCATTGTCCTCGTGACAGGCGTGAACACTGAAGCTTTCTTT
>TRBJ1-1|once|.|TRBV5-4
CASSFQQVGSEAFF
TGTGCCAGCAGCTTCCAACAGGTCGGCTCTGAAGCTTTCTTT
>TRBJ2-5|.|.|TRBV7-9
CASGNLGGGSETQYF
TGTGCCAGCGGAAACTTGGGGGGTGGATCGGAGACCCAGTACTTC
>TRBJ2-3|few|TRBD2|TRBV7-2
CASSLEGLAGGPGDTQYF
TGTGCCAGCAGCTTAGAGGGACTAGCGGGAGGGCCTGGGGATACGCAGTATTTT
>TRBJ2-1|.|.|TRBV12-3/TRBV12-4
CASSPTGAGEQFF
TGTGCCAGCAGCCCCACAGGGGCGGGGGAGCAGTTCTTC
>TRBJ2-7|.|TRBD2|TRBV2
CASRTGLAGAYEQYF
TGTGCCAGCAGAACGGGACTAGCGGGGGCCTACGAGCAGTACTTC
>TRBJ1-2|.|.|TRBV29-1
CSAETGLANYGYTF
TGCAGCGCTGAGACAGGTCTAGCTAACTATGGCTACACCTTC
>TRBJ1-2|few|.|TRBV7-9
CASSRRGGYGYTF
TGTGCCAGCAGCCGCAGGGGAGGGTATGGCTACACCTTC
>TRBJ2-3|few|TRBD2|TRBV9
CASSVEAGGPTDTQYF
TGTGCCAGCAGCGTAGAGGCGGGGGGGCCGACAGATACGCAGTATTTT
>TRBJ2-7|.|TRBD1|TRBV6-2/TRBV6-3
CASSYRGTGNYEQYF
TGTGCCAGCAGTTACAGGGGGACAGGGAACTACGAGCAGTACTTC